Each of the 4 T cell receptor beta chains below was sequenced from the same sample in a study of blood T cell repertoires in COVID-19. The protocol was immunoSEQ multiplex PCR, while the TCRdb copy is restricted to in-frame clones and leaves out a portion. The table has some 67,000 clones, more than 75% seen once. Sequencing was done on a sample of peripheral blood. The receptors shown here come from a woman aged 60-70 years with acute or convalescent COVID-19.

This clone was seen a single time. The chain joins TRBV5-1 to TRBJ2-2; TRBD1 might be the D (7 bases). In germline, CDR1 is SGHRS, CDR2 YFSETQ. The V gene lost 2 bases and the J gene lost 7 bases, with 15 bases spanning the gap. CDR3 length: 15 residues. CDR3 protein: CASSFLAGGGGELFF. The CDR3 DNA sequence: TGCGCCAGCAGCTTCCTGGCAGGGGGAGGCGGGGAGCTGTTTTTT. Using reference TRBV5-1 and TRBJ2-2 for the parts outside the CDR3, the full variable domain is KAGVTQTPRYLIKTRGQQVTLSCSPISGHRSVSWYQQTPGQGLQFLFEYFSETQRNKGNFPGRFSGRQFSNSRSEMNVSTLELGDSALYLCASSFLAGGGGELFFGEGSRLTVL.

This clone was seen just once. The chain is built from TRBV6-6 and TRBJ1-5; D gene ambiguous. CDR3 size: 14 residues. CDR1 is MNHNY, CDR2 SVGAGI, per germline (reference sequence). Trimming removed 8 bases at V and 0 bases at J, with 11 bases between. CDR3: CASWQDYSNQPQHF. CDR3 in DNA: TGTGCCAGCTGGCAGGACTATAGCAATCAGCCCCAGCATTTT.

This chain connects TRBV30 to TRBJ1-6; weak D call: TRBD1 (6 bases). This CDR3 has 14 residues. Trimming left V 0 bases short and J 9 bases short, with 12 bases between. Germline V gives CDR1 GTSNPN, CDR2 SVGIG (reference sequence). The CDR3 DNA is TGTGCCTGGAGTGTACCAGGGGCGGGTTCACCCCTCCACTTT. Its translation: CAWSVPGAGSPLHF.

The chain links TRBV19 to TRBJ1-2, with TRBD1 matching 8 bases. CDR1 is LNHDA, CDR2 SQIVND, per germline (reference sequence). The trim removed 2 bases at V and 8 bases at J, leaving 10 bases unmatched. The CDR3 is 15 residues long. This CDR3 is CASSIPGTGLLGYTF. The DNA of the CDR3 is TGTGCCAGTAGTATACCTGGGACAGGCCTTTTAGGCTACACCTTC.